This T cell receptor beta chain emerged from a study of radiotherapy plus CTLA-4 blockade in lung cancer. Study at large: The study recorded objective responses in about 20% of patients and disease control in about 30%. Regarding the study as a whole: Per reports, early blood T cell clone dynamics, plus interferon-beta, forecast response most strongly.

The assay was immunoSEQ multiplex PCR, and TCRdb's table has in-frame clones only and misses some. The sample records 35,000 to 45,000 clones, approximately 72% being singletons. This clone appeared a few times. Its cognate antigen is unknown. The sequence derives from a human donor with non-small cell lung cancer who had stable disease on radiotherapy plus ipilimumab. The source was peripheral blood, collected from a patient treated with radiotherapy plus ipilimumab.

In DNA, the CDR3 is TGTGCCAGCAGCTTAGATGTCGCTGGACCCCAGGGATCAGGGGCCAACGTCCTGACTTTC. It translates to CASSLDVAGPQGSGANVLTF. The chain links TRBV11-2 to TRBJ2-6, with a tentative D call TRBD1 (5 bases). The germline V gene has CDR1 SGHAT and CDR2 FQNNGV. CDR3 length: 20 residues. Trimming took off 0 bases at V and 4 bases at J, with 22 bases between the two ends.